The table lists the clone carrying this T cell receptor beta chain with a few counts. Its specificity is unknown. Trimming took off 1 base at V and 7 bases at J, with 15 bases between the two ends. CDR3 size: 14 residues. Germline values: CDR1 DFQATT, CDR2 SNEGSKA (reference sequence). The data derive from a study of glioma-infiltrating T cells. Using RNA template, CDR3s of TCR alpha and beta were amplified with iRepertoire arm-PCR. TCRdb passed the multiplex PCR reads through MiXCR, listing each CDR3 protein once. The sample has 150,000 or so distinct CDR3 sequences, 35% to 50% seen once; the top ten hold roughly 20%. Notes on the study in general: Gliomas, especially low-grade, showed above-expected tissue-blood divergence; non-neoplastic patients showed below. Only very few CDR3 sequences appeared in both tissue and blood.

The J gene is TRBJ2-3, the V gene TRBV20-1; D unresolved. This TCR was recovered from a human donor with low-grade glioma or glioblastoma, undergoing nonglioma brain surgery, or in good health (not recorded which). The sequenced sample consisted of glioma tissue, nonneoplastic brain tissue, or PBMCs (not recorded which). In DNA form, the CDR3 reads TGCAGTGCTAGAGCAACTGGTGGCAGGTATACGCAGTATTTT. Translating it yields CSARATGGRYTQYF.